The present TCR beta chain was sequenced within a study of tumor and adjacent non-tumor tissue in lung cancer. RNA was extracted from bulk tissue without any cell sorting. More than 3 cm separated this lung sample from the edge of the tumor. The CDR3 spans 15 residues. Germline CDR1 SGHAT, CDR2 FQDESV (reference sequence). The library came from three nested PCR rounds adapted from ARM-PCR protocols. TCRdb re-derived calls from the multiplex PCR reads in MiXCR, one entry per CDR3 protein. The sample lists fewer than 100,000 distinct CDR3 sequences; roughly three quarters were seen once. This TCR was recovered from a woman between 45 and 60 years old with non-small cell lung cancer. This chain connects TRBV11-1 to TRBJ2-1; 11 bases line up with TRBD2. Sequences were obtained from distant non-tumor lung tissue. The CDR3 protein is CGSSPGTSGDIEQFF. CDR3 sequence (DNA): TGTGGCAGTAGCCCCGGGACTAGCGGCGACATTGAGCAGTTCTTC.